Listed below are T cell receptor beta chains from one sample, sequenced in a study of cytomegalovirus exposure and HLA in healthy donors. The assay was immunoSEQ multiplex PCR, and TCRdb's table has in-frame clones only and misses some. This sample carries 55,000 to 80,000 clones, approximately 95% of them seen once, and the ten largest clones take around 7%. Sequencing input: PBMCs. Receptors were obtained from a woman under 30 in good health and CMV-seropositive. Each CDR3 is given with its conserved first and last residue. Each record gives: V gene, clone size, J gene, D gene, CDR3 protein, CDR3 DNA. A D gene is named only where the DNA matches it firmly. Rows give clone size only sometimes, using once, few, many, or a class for an expanded clone.

>TRBV6-1|NA|TRBJ2-7|NA
CASSELRGYEQYF
TGTGCCAGCAGTGAACTAAGGGGCTACGAGCAGTACTTC
>TRBV18|NA|TRBJ1-1|NA
CASSPDINTEAFF
TGTGCCAGCTCACCAGACATCAACACTGAAGCTTTCTTT
>TRBV6-6|NA|TRBJ2-5|NA
CASSYGGRGETQYF
TGTGCCAGCAGTTACGGGGGCAGGGGAGAGACCCAGTACTTC
>TRBV29-1|once|TRBJ2-1|NA
CSAQETTGNEQFF
TGCAGCGCCCAGGAAACTACAGGGAATGAGCAGTTCTTC
>TRBV14|NA|TRBJ2-5|TRBD1
CASSQVAGTAGQETQYF
TGTGCCAGCAGCCAAGTCGCCGGGACAGCCGGCCAAGAGACCCAGTACTTC
>TRBV19|once|TRBJ1-2|NA
CASSIIQGSYGYTF
TGTGCCAGTAGTATCATCCAGGGGAGCTATGGCTACACCTTC
>TRBV7-3|NA|TRBJ2-2|TRBD2
CASSLLADTGELFF
TGTGCCAGCAGCCTCCTAGCGGACACCGGGGAGCTGTTTTTT
>TRBV9|NA|TRBJ2-1|NA
CASSVEGVGEQFF
TGTGCCAGCAGCGTAGAGGGGGTAGGTGAGCAGTTCTTC
>TRBV23-1|NA|TRBJ1-3|TRBD1
CASSQNQSRRDRTVPSGNTIYF
TGCGCCAGCAGTCAAAACCAGTCGCGCCGGGACAGGACTGTTCCCTCTGGAAACACCATATATTTT
>TRBV7-9|once|TRBJ1-1|NA
CASSHRLDWAFF
TGTGCCAGCAGCCATAGACTCGATTGGGCTTTCTTT
>TRBV19|NA|TRBJ2-5|TRBD2
CASSGGGVPETQYF
TGTGCCAGTTCGGGGGGAGGTGTGCCAGAGACCCAGTACTTC
>TRBV11-2|NA|TRBJ1-2|NA
CASSPRIGGGYTF
TGTGCCAGCAGCCCGAGGATCGGGGGGGGCTACACCTTC
>TRBV7-2|NA|TRBJ2-2|NA
CASSLIPDTGELFF
TGTGCCAGCAGCTTGATACCAGACACCGGGGAGCTGTTTTTT
>TRBV28|NA|TRBJ1-5|NA
CASSAWDKLISNQPQHF
TGTGCCAGCAGTGCCTGGGACAAATTAATTAGCAATCAGCCCCAGCATTTT
>TRBV19|NA|TRBJ2-1|NA
CASNTGSSYNEQFF
TGTGCCAGTAATACAGGGAGCTCCTACAATGAGCAGTTCTTC
>TRBV18|NA|TRBJ1-5|TRBD1
CASSTGQGNQPQHF
TGTGCCAGCTCAACAGGACAGGGAAATCAGCCCCAGCATTTT